This is a list of T cell receptor beta chains from one sample in a study of blood T cell repertoires in COVID-19. Libraries were prepared by immunoSEQ multiplex PCR; TCRdb keeps only in-frame clonotypes and omits some of them. The table lists under 450,000 clones, just over 90% of them singletons. Material for sequencing was PBMCs or T cells enriched from blood (not recorded which). The receptors shown here come from a woman aged 40-49 years who had been exposed to COVID-19. CDR3s include the opening cysteine and the closing phenylalanine or tryptophan. D genes are given only for firm matches. Clone size is not always given. Where it is, it says once, few, many or a class for expanded clones.

abundance: NA; j_gene: TRBJ2-3; d_gene: TRBD2; len: 15; v_gene: TRBV10-1; CDR3aa: CASSDSGGAIDTQYF; CDR3nt: TGCGCCAGCAGTGATAGCGGGGGGGCGATAGATACGCAGTATTTT
abundance: NA; j_gene: TRBJ2-3; d_gene: NA; len: 14; v_gene: TRBV11-2; CDR3aa: CASSSRLGQDTQYF; CDR3nt: TGTGCCAGCAGCTCGCGACTAGGACAAGATACGCAGTATTTT
abundance: NA; j_gene: TRBJ1-2; d_gene: NA; len: 13; v_gene: TRBV2; CDR3aa: CASSERFNYGYTF; CDR3nt: TGTGCCAGCAGTGAGAGATTTAACTATGGCTACACCTTC
abundance: NA; j_gene: TRBJ1-3; d_gene: TRBD1; len: 16; v_gene: TRBV5-1; CDR3aa: CASRGTGGISGNTIYF; CDR3nt: TGCGCCAGCAGAGGGACAGGGGGAATCTCTGGAAACACCATATATTTT
abundance: once; j_gene: TRBJ2-2; d_gene: TRBD1; len: 15; v_gene: TRBV27; CDR3aa: CASSLRQGDFGELFF; CDR3nt: TGTGCCAGCAGTTTAAGACAGGGGGACTTCGGGGAGCTGTTTTTT
abundance: NA; j_gene: TRBJ1-2; d_gene: NA; len: 14; v_gene: TRBV5-5; CDR3aa: CASSPQVGGPGYTF; CDR3nt: TGTGCCAGCAGCCCCCAAGTCGGGGGGCCTGGCTACACCTTC
abundance: NA; j_gene: TRBJ1-6; d_gene: NA; len: 15; v_gene: TRBV7-8; CDR3aa: CASSLVAASNSPLHF; CDR3nt: TGTGCCAGCAGCTTAGTGGCGGCGTCTAATTCACCCCTCCACTTT
abundance: NA; j_gene: TRBJ2-3; d_gene: NA; len: 13; v_gene: TRBV7-9; CDR3aa: CASSLARTDTQYF; CDR3nt: TGTGCCAGCAGCTTAGCCAGGACAGATACGCAGTATTTT
abundance: NA; j_gene: TRBJ1-1; d_gene: TRBD1; len: 15; v_gene: TRBV9; CDR3aa: CASSEGTGSNTEAFF; CDR3nt: TGTGCCAGCAGCGAGGGGACAGGGTCGAACACTGAAGCTTTCTTT
abundance: NA; j_gene: TRBJ1-1; d_gene: TRBD1; len: 14; v_gene: TRBV19; CDR3aa: CASREGGFDTEAFF; CDR3nt: TGTGCCAGTAGGGAAGGGGGCTTCGACACTGAAGCTTTCTTT
abundance: once; j_gene: TRBJ2-5; d_gene: NA; len: 14; v_gene: TRBV21-1; CDR3aa: CASSRPQGTETQYF; CDR3nt: TGTGCCAGCAGTAGACCGCAGGGGACAGAGACCCAGTACTTC
abundance: NA; j_gene: TRBJ2-4; d_gene: NA; len: 10; v_gene: TRBV2; CDR3aa: CASSENTQYF; CDR3nt: TGTGCCAGCAGTGAAAACACGCAGTACTTC
abundance: NA; j_gene: TRBJ1-5; d_gene: NA; len: 13; v_gene: TRBV24-1; CDR3aa: CATSGGSNQPQHF; CDR3nt: TGTGCCACCAGTGGAGGTAGCAATCAGCCCCAGCATTTT
abundance: NA; j_gene: TRBJ2-1; d_gene: NA; len: 14; v_gene: TRBV19; CDR3aa: CASSLRGTYNEQFF; CDR3nt: TGTGCCAGTAGCCTGCGGGGAACCTACAATGAGCAGTTCTTC
abundance: NA; j_gene: TRBJ1-1; d_gene: TRBD1; len: 14; v_gene: TRBV7-9; CDR3aa: CASSFRTGGTEAFF; CDR3nt: TGTGCCAGCAGCTTCCGAACAGGGGGCACTGAAGCTTTCTTT
abundance: NA; j_gene: TRBJ1-1; d_gene: TRBD1; len: 14; v_gene: TRBV25-1; CDR3aa: CASSGMTGWVEAFF; CDR3nt: TGTGCCAGCAGTGGAATGACAGGGTGGGTTGAAGCTTTCTTT
abundance: NA; j_gene: TRBJ1-1; d_gene: NA; len: 13; v_gene: TRBV14; CDR3aa: CASRLGGGAEAFF; CDR3nt: TGTGCCAGCAGACTTGGCGGGGGGGCTGAAGCTTTCTTT
abundance: NA; j_gene: TRBJ1-5; d_gene: NA; len: 16; v_gene: TRBV4-1; CDR3aa: CASSQTQGQRVKPQHF; CDR3nt: TGCGCCAGCAGCCAAACCCAGGGGCAGAGAGTAAAGCCCCAGCATTTT
abundance: NA; j_gene: TRBJ1-1; d_gene: TRBD1; len: 15; v_gene: TRBV7-8; CDR3aa: CASSLEDRVNTEAFF; CDR3nt: TGTGCCAGCAGCTTAGAGGACAGGGTAAACACTGAAGCTTTCTTT
abundance: NA; j_gene: TRBJ2-5; d_gene: TRBD2; len: 16; v_gene: TRBV27; CDR3aa: CASRKILAGGSETQYF; CDR3nt: TGTGCCAGCAGGAAAATACTAGCGGGGGGATCAGAGACCCAGTACTTC
abundance: NA; j_gene: TRBJ1-6; d_gene: NA; len: 14; v_gene: TRBV5-4; CDR3aa: CASSLAGYRSPLHF; CDR3nt: TGTGCCAGCAGCTTGGCCGGGTACCGATCACCCCTCCACTTT
abundance: NA; j_gene: TRBJ1-2; d_gene: TRBD1; len: 14; v_gene: TRBV7-3; CDR3aa: CASSYKGQGHGYTF; CDR3nt: TGTGCCAGCAGCTACAAAGGACAGGGCCATGGCTACACCTTC
abundance: NA; j_gene: TRBJ1-2; d_gene: NA; len: 13; v_gene: TRBV19; CDR3aa: CASSMDSGYGYTF; CDR3nt: TGTGCCAGTAGTATGGACTCGGGGTATGGCTACACCTTC
abundance: few; j_gene: TRBJ2-7; d_gene: TRBD2; len: 13; v_gene: TRBV19; CDR3aa: CASSIVRGGEQYF; CDR3nt: TGTGCCAGTAGTATAGTACGCGGGGGCGAGCAGTACTTC
abundance: NA; j_gene: TRBJ1-3; d_gene: NA; len: 12; v_gene: TRBV7-2; CDR3aa: CASSPSEDTIYF; CDR3nt: TGTGCCAGCAGCCCAAGTGAGGACACCATATATTTT
abundance: NA; j_gene: TRBJ2-1; d_gene: NA; len: 13; v_gene: TRBV7-2; CDR3aa: CASSSSILGEQFF; CDR3nt: TGTGCCAGCAGCTCTTCTATCCTCGGTGAGCAGTTCTTC